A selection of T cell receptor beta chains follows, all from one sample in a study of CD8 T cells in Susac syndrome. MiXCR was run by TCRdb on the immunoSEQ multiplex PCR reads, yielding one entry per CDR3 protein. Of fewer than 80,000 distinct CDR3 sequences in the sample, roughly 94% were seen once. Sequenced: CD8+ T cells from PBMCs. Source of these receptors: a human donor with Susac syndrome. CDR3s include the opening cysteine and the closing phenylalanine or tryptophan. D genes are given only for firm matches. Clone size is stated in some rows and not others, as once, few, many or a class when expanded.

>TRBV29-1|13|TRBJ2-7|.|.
TGCAGCGTCAAGGGGGACGCTGTATACGAGCAGTACTTC
CSVKGDAVYEQYF
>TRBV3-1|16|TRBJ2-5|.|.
TGTGCCAGCAGCCAGGCCAACAGGGCCGGCCAAGAGACCCAGTACTTC
CASSQANRAGQETQYF
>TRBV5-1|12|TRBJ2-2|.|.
TGCGCCAGCCCCGGAGACACCGGGGAGCTGTTTTTT
CASPGDTGELFF
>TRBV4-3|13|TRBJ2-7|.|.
TGCGCCAGCAGCCAAGAGACAGCCTACGAGCAGTACTTC
CASSQETAYEQYF
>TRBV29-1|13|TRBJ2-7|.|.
TGCAGCGTTGTCTGGGGTACCCTCTACGAGCAGTACTTC
CSVVWGTLYEQYF
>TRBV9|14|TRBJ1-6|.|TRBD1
TGTGCCAGCAGCTTCCGACAGGGTAATTCACCCCTCCACTTT
CASSFRQGNSPLHF
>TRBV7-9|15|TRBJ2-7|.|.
TGTGCCAGCAGCTTAGACGACTTACCAACCTACGAGCAGTACTTC
CASSLDDLPTYEQYF
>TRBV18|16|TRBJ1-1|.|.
TGTGCCAGCTCACCCCGCCAATGGACAGCGAACACTGAAGCTTTCTTT
CASSPRQWTANTEAFF
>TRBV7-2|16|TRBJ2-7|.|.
TGTGCCAGCAGCCCGAGGACAGAACCCGCATTCTACGAGCAGTACTTC
CASSPRTEPAFYEQYF
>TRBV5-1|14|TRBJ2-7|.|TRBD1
TGCGCCAGCAAAGCGGGACAGGGCTCCTACGAGCAGTACTTC
CASKAGQGSYEQYF
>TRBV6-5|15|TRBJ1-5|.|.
TGTGCCAGCACTAGTAGCCGTGGGACCAATCAGCCCCAGCATTTT
CASTSSRGTNQPQHF
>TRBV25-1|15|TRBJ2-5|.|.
TGTGCCAGCAGTGATTCGCTAGCAAGGGAAGAGACCCAGTACTTC
CASSDSLAREETQYF
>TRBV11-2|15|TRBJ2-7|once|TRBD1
TGTGCCAGCAGCTTCTCCGGTACAGGGGACGACGAGCAGTACTTC
CASSFSGTGDDEQYF
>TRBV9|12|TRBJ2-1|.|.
TGTGCCAGCAGCTCCGGGGCGGGTGAGCAGTTCTTC
CASSSGAGEQFF
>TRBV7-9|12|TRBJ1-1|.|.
TGTGCCAGCCGACACGGAGGGACTGAAGCTTTCTTT
CASRHGGTEAFF
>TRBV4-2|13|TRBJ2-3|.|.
TGTGCCAGCAGCCTCTCTGGAGCAGATACGCAGTATTTT
CASSLSGADTQYF
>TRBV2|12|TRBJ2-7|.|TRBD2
TGCGGGAGCGGGGCGGATTCCTACGAGCAGTACTTC
CGSGADSYEQYF
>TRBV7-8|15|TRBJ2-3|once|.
TGTGCCAGCAGCTTACTAGCTGGGGGCACAGATACGCAGTATTTT
CASSLLAGGTDTQYF
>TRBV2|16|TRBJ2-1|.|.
TGTGCCAGCAGTGAAGGAACAGGGAATTGGGACAATGAGCAGTTCTTC
CASSEGTGNWDNEQFF
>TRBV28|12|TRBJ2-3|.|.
TGTGCCAGCGGCATAAGGAGAGATACGCAGTATTTT
CASGIRRDTQYF
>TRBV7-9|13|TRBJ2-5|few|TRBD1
TGTGCCAGCAGTCCACAGGGGGGTGAGACCCAGTACTTC
CASSPQGGETQYF
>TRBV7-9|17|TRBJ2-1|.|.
TGTGCCAGCAGCTCCCGAGGAGAGAGGGCCTCCTACAATGAGCAGTTCTTC
CASSSRGERASYNEQFF
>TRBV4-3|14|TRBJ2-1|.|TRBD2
TGCGCCAGCAGCCAGATAGCGGGGGGTAGCGAGCAGTTCTTC
CASSQIAGGSEQFF
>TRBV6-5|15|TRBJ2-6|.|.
TGTGCCAGCAGTTACGGGGCCTCTGGGGCCAACGTCCTGACTTTC
CASSYGASGANVLTF
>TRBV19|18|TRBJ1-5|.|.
TGTGCCAGTAGTACCGAATGGCCTGGGGGCGATAGCAATCAGCCCCAGCATTTT
CASSTEWPGGDSNQPQHF
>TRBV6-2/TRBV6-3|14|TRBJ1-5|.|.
TGTGCCAGCAGTTACTCCTTCGGTTCCCAGCCCCAGCATTTT
CASSYSFGSQPQHF
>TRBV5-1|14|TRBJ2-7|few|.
TGCGCCAGCAGCTTGGCAGGGGCCTCCTACGAGCAGTACTTC
CASSLAGASYEQYF
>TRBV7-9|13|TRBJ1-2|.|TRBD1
TGTGCCAGCAGCCGACAGGGACTCTATGGCTACACCTTC
CASSRQGLYGYTF
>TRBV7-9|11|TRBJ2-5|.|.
TGTGCCAGCAGCGGTCGAGAGGCCCAGTACTTC
CASSGREAQYF
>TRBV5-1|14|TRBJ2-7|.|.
TGCGCCAGCAGCTTGGTGGGGGGCTCCTACGAGCAGTACTTC
CASSLVGGSYEQYF
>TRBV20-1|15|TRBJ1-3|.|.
TGCAGTGCTAGAGAAGGCTGGGGAGCTGGAAACACCATATATTTT
CSAREGWGAGNTIYF
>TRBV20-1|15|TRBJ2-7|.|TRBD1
TGCAGTTCACCATCACAGGGGCTCCTTCCCTACGAGCAGTACTTC
CSSPSQGLLPYEQYF
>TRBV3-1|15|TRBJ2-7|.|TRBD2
TGTGCCAGCAGCCAAGACCTAGCGGGGTACTACGAGCAGTACTTC
CASSQDLAGYYEQYF
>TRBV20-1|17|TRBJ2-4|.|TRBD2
TGCAGTGCCAGGCCAGCGGGGGGGCCTGGGGCCAAAAACATTCAGTACTTC
CSARPAGGPGAKNIQYF
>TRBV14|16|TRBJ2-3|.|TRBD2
TGTGCCAGCAGCCGCGCTAGCGGGGGGTCCTTAGATACGCAGTATTTT
CASSRASGGSLDTQYF
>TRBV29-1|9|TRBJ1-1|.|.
TGCAGCGTGGACCCTGAAGCTTTCTTT
CSVDPEAFF
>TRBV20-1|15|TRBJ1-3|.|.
TGCAGCGCCGAAGTTGATTTCTCCTCTGGAAACACCATATATTTT
CSAEVDFSSGNTIYF
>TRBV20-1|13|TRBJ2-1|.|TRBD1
TGCAGTGCTACTCGGGACAGGGTCACTGAGCAGTTCTTC
CSATRDRVTEQFF
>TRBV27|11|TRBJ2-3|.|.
TGTGCCAGCAGTACTTGGGATACGCAGTATTTT
CASSTWDTQYF
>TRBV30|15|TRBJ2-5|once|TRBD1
TGTGCCTGGAGTGGATATGACAGGGGGTACGAGACCCAGTACTTC
CAWSGYDRGYETQYF
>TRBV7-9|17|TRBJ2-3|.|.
TGTGCCAGCAGCGGGGTAAGGGGCCGGGGAGTCGCAGATACGCAGTATTTT
CASSGVRGRGVADTQYF
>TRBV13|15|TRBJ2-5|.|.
TGTGCCAGCAGCTCAGGGGCCACCCCCCAAGAGACCCAGTACTTC
CASSSGATPQETQYF
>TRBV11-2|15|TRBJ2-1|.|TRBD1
TGTGCCAGCAGCCCACTGACAGGGTCGTGGGATGAGCAGTTCTTC
CASSPLTGSWDEQFF
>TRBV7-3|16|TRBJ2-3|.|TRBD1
TGTGCCAGCAGCCGTCGCCTCGGGACAGGAGGCGATACGCAGTATTTT
CASSRRLGTGGDTQYF
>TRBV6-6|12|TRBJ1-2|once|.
TGTGCCAGCAGTCACATACAGGATGGCTACACCTTC
CASSHIQDGYTF
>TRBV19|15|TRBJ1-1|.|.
TGTGCCAGTAGTACTGAAATTAAAGACGGTCCCGGGTCTTTCTTT
CASSTEIKDGPGSFF
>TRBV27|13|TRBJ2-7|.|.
TGTGCCAGCAGTTTAGGGCATGACTACGAGCAGTACTTC
CASSLGHDYEQYF
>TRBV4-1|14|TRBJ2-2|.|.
TGCGCCAGCAGCCTGCAGGGAGAGATCGGGGAGCTGTTTTTT
CASSLQGEIGELFF
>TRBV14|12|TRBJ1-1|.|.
TGTGCCAGCAGCCTTGGGTCATCAGAAGCTTTCTTT
CASSLGSSEAFF
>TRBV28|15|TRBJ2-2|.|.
TGTGCCAGCATAACCGCTACGCGAGGGGCCGGGGAGCTGTTTTTT
CASITATRGAGELFF
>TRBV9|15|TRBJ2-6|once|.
TGTGCCAGCAGCGTAGGCGCAGCTGGGGCCAACGTCCTGACTTTC
CASSVGAAGANVLTF
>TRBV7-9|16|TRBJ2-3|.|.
TGTGCCAGCAGCTTTAGGCGGCCAGCTAGCACAGATACGCAGTATTTT
CASSFRRPASTDTQYF
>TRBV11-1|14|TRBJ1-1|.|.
TGTGCCAGCAGTTTACGAAGGGGCTACACTGAAGCTTTCTTT
CASSLRRGYTEAFF
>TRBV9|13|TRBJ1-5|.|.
TGTGCCAGCAGCGGTTTGAGGGGCCAGCCCCAGCATTTT
CASSGLRGQPQHF
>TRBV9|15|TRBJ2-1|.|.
TGTGCCAGCAGCGTAGGTGGGGGGGCCGGTAATGAGCAGTTCTTC
CASSVGGGAGNEQFF
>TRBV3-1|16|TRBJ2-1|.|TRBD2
TGTGCCAGCAGCCAAGGACTAGCGGGAGCCTACAATGAGCAGTTCTTC
CASSQGLAGAYNEQFF
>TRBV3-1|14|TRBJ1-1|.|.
TGTGCCAGCAGCCAAATTATACAGAACACTGAAGCTTTCTTT
CASSQIIQNTEAFF
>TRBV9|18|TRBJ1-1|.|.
TGTGCCAGCAGCGTAGTCAGTTCGTTCGGGAAGGAGGACACTGAAGCTTTCTTT
CASSVVSSFGKEDTEAFF
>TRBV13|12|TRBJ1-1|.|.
TGTGCCAGCAGCGTCAGGGAACCTGAAGCTTTCTTT
CASSVREPEAFF
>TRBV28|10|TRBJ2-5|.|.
TGTGCCAGCATGCAAGAGACCCAGTACTTC
CASMQETQYF